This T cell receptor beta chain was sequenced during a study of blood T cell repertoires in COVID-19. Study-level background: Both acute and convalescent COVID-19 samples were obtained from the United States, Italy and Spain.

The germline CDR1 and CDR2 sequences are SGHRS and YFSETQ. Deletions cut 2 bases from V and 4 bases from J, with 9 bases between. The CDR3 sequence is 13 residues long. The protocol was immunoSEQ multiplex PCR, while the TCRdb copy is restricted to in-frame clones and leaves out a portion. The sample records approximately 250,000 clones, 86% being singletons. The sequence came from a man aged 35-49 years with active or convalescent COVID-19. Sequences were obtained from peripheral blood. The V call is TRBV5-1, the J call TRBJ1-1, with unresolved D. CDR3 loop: CASSFSTSTEAFF. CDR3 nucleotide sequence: TGCGCCAGCAGCTTCTCGACTAGCACTGAAGCTTTCTTT.